These 23 T cell receptor beta chains originate from one sample sequenced in a study of T cell responses to AZD1222 COVID-19 vaccine. Profiling relied on immunoSEQ multiplex PCR, and the TCRdb table lists in-frame clones only, not all of them. The data contain approximately 67,000 clones, 83% of them singletons. Sample: peripheral blood, taken 28 days after the second AZD1222 dose. These receptors came from an adult who received the AZD1222 COVID-19 vaccine.

The chain is built from TRBV7-2 and TRBJ2-3, with D possibly being TRBD2 (6 bases). The CDR3 is made up of 16 amino acids. CDR1 SGHTA and CDR2 FQGNSA come from the germline V gene. The ends were cut back, 6 bases at V and 1 base at J, with 17 bases in the middle. DNA for the CDR3: TGTGCCAGCAGACGAATCGGCGGGGATGGCACAGATACGCAGTATTTT. This gives the protein CASRRIGGDGTDTQYF. The variable domain in full, with the rest retrieved from reference TRBV7-2 and TRBJ2-3, is GAGVSQSPSNKVTEKGKDVELRCDPISGHTALYWYRQSLGQGLEFLIYFQGNSAPDKSGLPSDRFSAERTGGSVSTLTIQRTQQEDSAVYLCASRRIGGDGTDTQYFGPGTRLTVL.

The sample holds one count of this clone. V and J are TRBV5-5 and TRBJ1-1; no reliable D call. V shed 4 bases and J shed 12 bases, with 25 bases lying between them. The CDR3 is made up of 15 amino acids. Germline CDR1 SGHKS, CDR2 YYEKEE (reference sequence). CDR3 protein: CASSPPPPAEVMTFF. In DNA, the CDR3 is TGTGCCAGCAGCCCCCCACCCCCCGCGGAGGTGATGACTTTCTTT.

On this clone itself: The junction and the germline gene differ at one end; a read error may be behind it. The V call is TRBV5-1, the J call TRBJ2-1; 9 bases fit TRBD2. Germline V gives CDR1 SGHRS, CDR2 YFSETQ. The CDR3 runs 16 residues. The DNA of the CDR3 is TGCGCCCGCAGCGCGGGGGGGGCGGCGTCCTACAATGAGCAGTTCTTC. It encodes CARSAGGAASYNEQFF.

This sequence joins TRBV19 and TRBJ1-6; TRBD1 matches 11 bases. V trimming: 9 bases; J trimming: 12 bases; junction bases outside the gene matches: 4. The CDR3 length is 12 residues. Germline V gene sequence: CDR1 LNHDA, CDR2 SQIVND (reference sequence). CDR3 sequence (DNA): TGTGCCAGCCGGGACAGGGGGTTACCCCTCCACTTT. Translation gives CASRDRGLPLHF.

Only one count was recorded for this clone. The chain is built from TRBV9 and TRBJ2-3, with 7 bases fitting TRBD1. The CDR3 consists of 16 residues. J was trimmed by 1 base and V by 0 bases; bases with no gene match: 5. Germline CDR1 and CDR2: SGDLS and YYNGEE. CDR3 loop: CASSVDRDSGTDTQYF. The DNA of the CDR3 is TGTGCCAGCAGCGTAGACCGGGACAGTGGCACAGATACGCAGTATTTT.

The chain recombines TRBV2 with TRBJ1-6; weak D call: TRBD1 (5 bases). The CDR3 has 12 amino acids. V was shortened by 6 bases and J by 8 bases, with 8 bases between the two germline ends. The V gene's germline CDR1 is SNHLY and CDR2 FYNNEI. In DNA form, the CDR3 reads TGTGCCAGCAGGGCGGGGGATTCACCCCTCCACTTT. Its protein is CASRAGDSPLHF.

V usage is TRBV5-6 and J usage is TRBJ1-3; possible D gene TRBD1, 6 bases. CDR1 is SGHDT, CDR2 YYEEEE, per germline. Trimming cost V 4 bases and J 0 bases, with 11 bases left between them. This CDR3 has 15 amino acids. Here the CDR3 DNA reads TGTGCCAGCAGCCGGGGGGCATCCTCTGGAAACACCATATATTTT. It yields the protein CASSRGASSGNTIYF.

The V call is TRBV7-2, the J call TRBJ1-2; D unclear. This CDR3 is 14 amino acids long. V dropped 0 bases and J dropped 1 base, with 6 bases sitting between them. Germline V gives CDR1 SGHTA, CDR2 FQGNSA. The CDR3, as DNA: TGTGCCAGCAGCTTAGCCCGGAGTAACTATGGCTACACCTTC. This gives the protein CASSLARSNYGYTF.

This clone has only a few counts. The chain carries TRBV7-2 and TRBJ1-2, with 8 bases matching TRBD1. Per germline, CDR1 SGHTA and CDR2 FQGNSA. The CDR3 extends over 13 amino acids. J gave up 6 bases and V 5 bases, and 5 bases lay outside the gene matches. The CDR3 bases are TGTGCCAGCAGCGCACGACAGGGGCATGGCTACACCTTC. This codes for CASSARQGHGYTF.

The CDR3, as DNA: TGTGCCAGCAGCGTAGGAGTAAGCGGGGGGGGATCAGATACGCAGTATTTT. Amino acids: CASSVGVSGGGSDTQYF. The genes are TRBV9 and TRBJ2-3; 10 bases match TRBD2. This CDR3 is built from 17 residues. Trimming at V came to 0 bases and at J to 4 bases, leaving 8 bases not matched to a gene. The germline CDR1 and CDR2 sequences are SGDLS and YYNGEE.

This chain uses TRBV5-6 with TRBJ1-1; D gene unclear. Germline CDR1 SGHDT, CDR2 YYEEEE. The CDR3 has 14 residues. V shed 4 bases and J shed 0 bases, with 10 bases lying between them. The CDR3 DNA reads TGTGCCAGCAGCCCCACGGGAGTGAACACTGAAGCTTTCTTT. This gives the protein CASSPTGVNTEAFF.

CDR3 DNA: TGCGCCAGCAGCCTCCGGACAGGCTTGGGAGAGACCCAGTACTTC. Its protein is CASSLRTGLGETQYF. This rearrangement joins TRBV4-3 to TRBJ2-5, with TRBD1 identical over 7 bases. Trimming at V came to 4 bases and at J to 4 bases, leaving 9 bases not matched to a gene. In germline, CDR1 is LGHNA, CDR2 YSLEER. CDR3 length equals 15 residues.

The chain employs TRBV18 and TRBJ2-3; 7 nucleotides line up with TRBD1. CDR1 and CDR2 (germline): KGHSH, LQKENI. The CDR3 is 16 amino acids. The trim removed 5 bases at V and 5 bases at J, leaving 13 bases unmatched. CDR3 coding DNA: TGTGCCAGCTCAAGGATCGACAGGGATCGATTAGATACGCAGTATTTT. It codes for CASSRIDRDRLDTQYF.

The genes are TRBV5-6 and TRBJ2-7; D remains unclear. The V gene's germline CDR1 is SGHDT and CDR2 YYEEEE. Trimming shortened V by 0 bases and J by 4 bases, and 14 bases separated the two germline ends. This CDR3 spans 15 amino acids. The CDR3 reads CASSLAPGRSYEQYF. The CDR3 DNA sequence: TGTGCCAGCAGCTTGGCCCCAGGCCGGAGTTACGAGCAGTACTTC.

The V call is TRBV24-1, the J call TRBJ1-3; D might be TRBD1 (6 bases). From germline, CDR1 is KGHDR and CDR2 SFDVKD. CDR3 length: 15 amino acids. V lost 7 bases and J lost 3, with 15 bases in between. For the CDR3, the DNA is TGTGCCACCAGCGATGGTGACAGGCTTGGAAACACCATATATTTT. Its protein is CATSDGDRLGNTIYF.

This clone was picked up a small number of times. In DNA form, the CDR3 reads TGTGCCTGGGGATTTACAGGGGGTTCCGAAGCTTTCTTT. Its protein product is CAWGFTGGSEAFF. The chain recombines TRBV30 with TRBJ1-1, with 8 bases aligning to TRBD1. CDR3 length equals 13 residues. V was pared by 5 bases and J by 8 bases, with 10 bases of the junction left unmatched. Germline V gene data show CDR1 as GTSNPN and CDR2 as SVGIG (reference sequence).

J is TRBJ2-3 and V is TRBV13, with D possibly called TRBD1 or TRBD2 (5 bases each). Germline CDR1 reads PRHDT; CDR2 reads FYEKMQ (reference sequence). CDR3 length: 13 residues. The ends were cut back, 3 bases at V and 4 bases at J, with 8 bases in the middle. The CDR3 here is CASSLGTPDTQYF. The CDR3 bases are TGTGCCAGCAGCTTGGGGACCCCAGATACGCAGTATTTT. The complete variable domain, with remaining parts taken from reference TRBV13 and TRBJ2-3, reads AAGVIQSPRHLIKEKRETATLKCYPIPRHDTVYWYQQGPGQDPQFLISFYEKMQSDKGSIPDRFSAQQFSDYHSELNMSSLELGDSALYFCASSLGTPDTQYFGPGTRLTVL.

This clone was recorded only once. The chain uses TRBV9 and TRBJ1-4, with 9 bases lining up with TRBD1. V was clipped by 0 bases and J by 8 bases; unmatched bases: 11. This CDR3 comprises 17 residues. The V gene's germline CDR1 is SGDLS and CDR2 YYNGEE. The CDR3 region is CASSVAFAGTGNEKLFF. Here the CDR3 DNA reads TGTGCCAGCAGCGTAGCATTCGCCGGGACAGGGAACGAAAAACTGTTTTTT.

This clone showed up just a few times. J is TRBJ1-5 and V is TRBV10-3; D remains ambiguous. This CDR3 region has 14 residues. V was pared by 3 bases and J by 7 bases, with 13 bases between. In germline, CDR1 is ENHRY, CDR2 SYGVKD. The CDR3 DNA reads as TGTGCCATCAGTGACCCGCTGAGAGGGCAGCCCCAGCATTTT. This encodes CAISDPLRGQPQHF.

This rearrangement joins TRBV5-6 to TRBJ2-7; 8 bases fit TRBD1. CDR3 length: 13 amino acids. Germline-derived CDR1 and CDR2 are SGHDT and YYEEEE. V was pared by 3 bases and J by 2 bases, with 1 base of the junction left unmatched. The CDR3, as DNA: TGTGCCAGCAGCTGGACAGGGACCTACGAGCAGTACTTC. The encoded protein is CASSWTGTYEQYF.

The chain's CDR3 is CASSFWVDEQFF. The CDR3 DNA sequence: TGTGCCAGCAGCTTTTGGGTCGATGAGCAGTTCTTC. The V call is TRBV5-4, the J call TRBJ2-1; D ambiguous. Between the trimmed V and J ends, which lost 2 bases and 8 bases, there was a span of 8 bases. Germline CDR1 is SGHNT and CDR2 is YYREEE (reference sequence). The CDR3 is 12 residues long.

This CDR3 is CASSLGQGYMNTEAFF. CDR3 nucleotides: TGCGCCAGCAGCTTGGGGCAGGGATACATGAACACTGAAGCTTTCTTT. The chain couples TRBV5-1 to TRBJ1-1; D is possibly TRBD1 (5 bases). This CDR3 has 16 amino acids. Germline V gives CDR1 SGHRS, CDR2 YFSETQ. Trimming shortened V by 0 bases and J by 0 bases, and 12 bases separated the two germline ends.

The chain joins TRBV11-3 to TRBJ1-3, with no clear D. The CDR3 extends over 13 amino acids. V lost 4 bases and J 2 bases, leaving 6 bases between the germline ends. Looked up from germline, CDR1 is SGHNT and CDR2 is YENEEA. The CDR3, as DNA: TGTGCCAGCAGCTCCGGCCCTGGAAACACCATATATTTT. Its translation: CASSSGPGNTIYF.